The subject of this entry is one T cell receptor beta chain. The clone's antigen remains unknown. Per-base quality was not reported, and no clone a single base away is much larger than it. This entry belongs to a study of blood T cell repertoires in COVID-19 (TCRdb year 2020). As for the study more broadly: The collaborator samples originated in the United States, Italy and Spain and spanned the acute and convalescent phases of COVID-19. Deeply sampled blood TCRbeta repertoires from subjects exposed to, actively infected with, or recovered from COVID-19 were included in the dataset. Where available, HLA class I and class II types were taken from metadata supplied by the sample provider and were not determined by assay-based typing. The sample metadata nearly always contained a de-identified subject ID, COVID-19 status, age in years and sex. Samples were obtained from the ongoing ImmuneRACE study (first 160 participants) and from over 1,000 subjects provided by 6 global collaborators. The repertoires were released in a freely available public database meant as a resource for research on the immune response to SARS-CoV-2. The prospective study material was composed of cDNA or gDNA derived from T cells, B-cell-depleted T cells, or PBMCs. What the authors observed across the whole study: The amount of clinical and demographic metadata varied by source and participant and was provided uncurated.

Trimming costs V 6 bases and J 4 bases, and their ends lie 15 bases apart. The CDR3, from cysteine to phenylalanine, totals 14 residues. Only the CDR3 portion is preserved as DNA: 42 bases, with reading frame beginning at the first base. Based on the germline V gene, the CDR1 and CDR2 sequences are SGHTA and FQGNSA. A second Seattle source provided samples from volunteer blood donors who had recovered from COVID-19. Whole blood was collected in K2EDTA tubes by collaborating institutions according to the institutions' own protocols. Collaborator samples were shipped for TCRbeta analysis as frozen whole blood, isolated PBMCs, or DNA extracted from either sample type. TCRbeta CDR3 regions were amplified from genomic DNA by means of the immunoSEQ Assay, a bias-controlled multiplex PCR. The source study handled its data this way. Within the assay, amplification of reference gene primers was used to estimate how many nucleated cells each sample contained. To quantify the absolute abundance of each unique TCRbeta CDR3 rearrangement, sequence reads were collapsed and filtered. For each sample, productive Simpson clonality was calculated as the square root of Simpson's diversity index across productive rearrangements. Imported from immuneACCESS, the table was reduced by TCRdb to in-frame sequences with V and J called. These copies leave out some clones; in studies compared against another copy, an unresolved V gene accounts for under half, and the cause of the remainder is not known. V and J calls and clone size are given by that table; D and trimming were obtained from the DNA. This sample is represented by about 250,000 clones; approximately 86% of them were singletons. Around 1.5% of the sample belongs to the ten largest clones.

This chain is built from TRBV7-2 and TRBJ1-2, with TRBD1 tentatively as D gene (5 bases match). Sequenced input: peripheral blood. The receptor was derived from an older woman who had recovered from COVID-19. The nucleotide sequence reads as follows: TGTGCCAGCAGACCCGGCGGACACTCCTATGGCTACACCTTC. This gives the protein CASRPGGHSYGYTF.